One and the same sample provided the 27 T cell receptor beta chains below, sequenced in a study of response to subunit inactivated influenza vaccine. In TCRdb, the RT-PCR reads were re-called with MiXCR into one record per CDR3 protein. The table has roughly 160,000 distinct CDR3 sequences, roughly a tenth seen once. The sample consisted of CD8+ T cells sorted from PBMCs, taken less than 30 months after vaccination. The receptors were gathered from a man aged 50 to 69 who received an inactivated influenza vaccine.

This clonotype was recorded many times. This chain connects TRBV4-3 to TRBJ2-1, with D possibly being TRBD2 (6 bases). Trimming cost V 0 bases and J 4 bases, with 10 bases left between them. The CDR3 runs to 15 residues. Germline assignment: CDR1 LGHNA and CDR2 YSLEER. The DNA for the CDR3 is TGCGCCAGCAGCCAAGATAGCGCGGGGTACAATGAGCAGTTCTTC. It codes for CASSQDSAGYNEQFF.

This CDR3 reads CASSFFGGRDNEQFF. Written as DNA, the CDR3 is TGTGCCAGCAGTTTTTTTGGCGGGAGGGACAATGAGCAGTTCTTC. This chain links TRBV27 with TRBJ2-1, with 9 positions matching TRBD2. Trimming removed 3 bases from V and 5 bases from J; junction bases left unmatched: 5. The CDR3 loop spans 15 amino acids. Germline V gives CDR1 MNHEY, CDR2 SMNVEV (reference sequence).

The chain links TRBV4-3 to TRBJ2-7; the D is unclear. The CDR3 is 15 residues long. Trimming left V 1 base short and J 0 bases short, with 10 bases between. Looked up from germline, CDR1 is LGHNA and CDR2 is YSLEER. This chain's CDR3 is CASSQGRPYSYEQYF. The CDR3 nucleotides read TGCGCCAGCAGCCAAGGGCGACCGTACTCCTACGAGCAGTACTTC.

This clonotype has a count of ten or more. The chain uses TRBV24-1 and TRBJ2-7; 10 nucleotides align to TRBD1. Germline CDR1 is KGHDR and CDR2 is SFDVKD. This CDR3 has 15 residues. The ends lost 4 bases at V and 2 bases at J; junction bases unmatched: 4. The CDR3 sequence is CATSDPGQGTYEQYF. As DNA, the CDR3 is TGTGCCACCAGTGACCCGGGACAGGGGACCTACGAGCAGTACTTC.

Many counts were recorded for this clonotype. The rearrangement joins TRBV27 to TRBJ1-1, with D perhaps matching TRBD1 (5 bases). CDR3 size: 12 residues. V was shortened by 6 bases and J by 5 bases, with 10 bases between the two germline ends. Germline V CDR1 and CDR2: MNHEY, SMNVEV (reference sequence). CDR3 sequence (DNA): TGTGCCAGCAGAAGGGGAAGAACTGAAGCTTTCTTT. This translates into CASRRGRTEAFF.

The genes are TRBV14 and TRBJ2-1; 9 bases fit TRBD2. Germline V gene data show CDR1 as SGHDN and CDR2 as FVKESK. The CDR3 contains 16 residues. Unmatched junction bases numbered 4, after V lost 4 bases and J lost 0 bases. Here the CDR3 reads CASSLSGGGSYNEQFF. DNA for the CDR3: TGTGCCAGCAGCCTTAGCGGGGGAGGCTCCTACAATGAGCAGTTCTTC. The variable domain in full, with the rest retrieved from reference TRBV14 and TRBJ2-1, is EAGVTQFPSHSVIEKGQTVTLRCDPISGHDNLYWYRRVMGKEIKFLLHFVKESKQDESGMPNNRFLAERTGGTYSTLKVQPAELEDSGVYFCASSLSGGGSYNEQFFGPGTRLTVL.

The chain links TRBV2 to TRBJ2-3; 10 positions match TRBD2. Germline CDR1 reads SNHLY; CDR2 reads FYNNEI. The CDR3 contains 15 residues. V shed 4 bases, J shed 5 bases, and the junction held 6 bases outside the gene matches. CDR3 nucleotide sequence: TGTGCCAGCAGTGCTCCTAGCGGGAGTGAAGATACGCAGTATTTT. This codes for CASSAPSGSEDTQYF.

The V gene is TRBV4-3, the J gene TRBJ2-7; D gene unclear. V was shortened by 0 bases and J by 4 bases, with 10 bases between the two germline ends. The CDR3 covers 14 residues. The germline V gene has CDR1 LGHNA and CDR2 YSLEER. The CDR3 reads CASSQDFEGYEQYF. The DNA for the CDR3 is TGCGCCAGCAGCCAAGATTTCGAAGGGTACGAGCAGTACTTC.

Only a few counts were recorded for this clonotype. This chain uses TRBV12-3 or TRBV12-4 with TRBJ2-2, with D perhaps matching TRBD1 (6 bases). CDR3 size: 15 residues. Trimming took off 5 bases at V and 0 bases at J, with 10 bases between the two ends. The CDR3 spells CASSPPGANTGELFF. The CDR3 coding sequence is TGTGCCAGCAGTCCCCCAGGGGCGAACACCGGGGAGCTGTTTTTT.

The rearrangement joins TRBV7-8 to TRBJ2-1; D uncertain. Germline V lookup: CDR1 SGHVS, CDR2 FQNEAQ. There are 13 residues in the CDR3. The V end was cut by 0 bases, the J end by 8 bases, with 8 bases between. DNA of the CDR3: TGTGCCAGCAGCTTAGCGCTGGTAGATGAGCAGTTCTTC. Translating gives CASSLALVDEQFF.

Written as DNA, the CDR3 is TGTGCCAGCAATCCAAGCGGCACCCGCCAAGAGACCCAGTACTTC. Amino acids: CASNPSGTRQETQYF. The rearrangement joins TRBV6-1 to TRBJ2-5; maybe TRBD2 (5 bases). The germline V and J ends were trimmed by 7 bases and 1 base, with 16 bases remaining between them. CDR1 MNHNS and CDR2 SASEGT come from the germline V gene. The CDR3 contains 15 residues.

The rearrangement uses TRBV12-5 and TRBJ2-5, with a weak D call TRBD2 (5 bases). The CDR3 is 15 amino acids. Germline assignment: CDR1 LGHNT and CDR2 FRNRAP. In DNA form, the CDR3 reads TGTGCCAGAACCCGCAGAGAGCGGTATGTAGAGACCCAGTACTTC. Translated: CARTRRERYVETQYF.

This clonotype was seen more than once but under ten times. The chain uses TRBV30 and TRBJ2-3, with 9 nucleotides matching TRBD2. The V gene's germline CDR1 is GTSNPN and CDR2 SVGIG (reference sequence). The CDR3 is made up of 15 amino acids. V gave up 2 bases and J gave up 5 bases; unmatched junction bases: 8. The CDR3 DNA follows: TGTGCCTGGAGTAGAGCGGGGGGCCGGGGAGATACGCAGTATTTT. The encoded protein is CAWSRAGGRGDTQYF.

This clonotype showed up just a few times. CDR3 DNA: TGTGCCAGCAGCGTAGGAAAGGGAGGCTACACCTTC. Protein product: CASSVGKGGYTF. The rearrangement joins TRBV9 to TRBJ1-2; D gene uncertain. V lost 0 bases to trimming and J lost 8 bases, with 8 bases between them. Germline CDR1 SGDLS, CDR2 YYNGEE. The CDR3 runs to 12 residues.

The chain uses TRBV29-1 and TRBJ2-7; D gene uncertain. The CDR3 runs to 13 residues. Trimming took 6 bases from V and 0 from J, leaving 12 bases between them. Germline values: CDR1 SQVTM, CDR2 ANQGSEA. CDR3 loop: CSVLGPNSYEQYF. CDR3 bases: TGCAGCGTCCTGGGCCCCAACTCCTACGAGCAGTACTTC.

V is TRBV7-9 and J is TRBJ2-7, with D uncertain. Germline values: CDR1 SEHNR, CDR2 FQNEAQ (reference sequence). Deletions cut 0 bases from V and 8 bases from J, with 5 bases between. The CDR3 is made up of 11 amino acids. CDR3 in amino acids: CASSLASQQYF. The CDR3 DNA reads as TGTGCCAGCAGCTTAGCTTCACAGCAGTACTTC.

This clonotype turned up a few times. The rearrangement uses TRBV28 and TRBJ1-2; 7 nucleotides line up with TRBD1. The germline V gene encodes CDR1 MDHEN and CDR2 SYDVKM. This CDR3 contains 15 residues. Germline trimming cut 5 bases from V and 8 bases from J; bases unmatched to any gene: 14. The CDR3 DNA sequence: TGTGCCAGCAGTCGATCCAGGGGGTACTCCCCAGGCTACACCTTC. Amino acids: CASSRSRGYSPGYTF.

The chain carries TRBV7-9 and TRBJ2-3, with 10 nucleotides matching TRBD2. The CDR3 covers 15 residues. J lost 4 bases, V lost 5 bases, and 6 bases had no gene match. Germline V CDR1 and CDR2: SEHNR, FQNEAQ (reference sequence). CDR3 region: CASSASGGVADTQYF. The DNA for the CDR3 is TGTGCCAGCAGCGCCAGCGGGGGGGTGGCAGATACGCAGTATTTT.

In this sample, this clonotype turned up many times. The chain employs TRBV2 and TRBJ1-5, with D possibly TRBD1 on 5 matching bases. The germline V gene encodes CDR1 SNHLY and CDR2 FYNNEI. The V end lost 5 bases, the J end lost 4 bases, and 15 bases lay between the germline ends. The CDR3 sequence is 15 residues long. CDR3 amino acids: CASSLKGPLNQPQHF. CDR3 DNA: TGTGCCAGCAGTCTGAAGGGACCCCTAAATCAGCCCCAGCATTTT.

This clonotype appeared a single time. The chain combines TRBV12-3 or TRBV12-4 with TRBJ1-5; D is ambiguous. Trimming took off 4 bases at V and 6 bases at J, with 10 bases between the two ends. The CDR3 extends over 13 amino acids. The chain's CDR3 is CASSSGLLQPQHF. The CDR3 DNA is TGTGCCAGCAGTTCCGGACTCCTTCAGCCCCAGCATTTT.

This clonotype was detected only a few times. The chain carries TRBV30 and TRBJ2-7; 12 positions match TRBD1. Germline CDR1 GTSNPN, CDR2 SVGIG (reference sequence). This CDR3 is built from 14 residues. V lost 0 bases, J lost 5 bases, and 2 bases stayed unmatched. The CDR3 sequence: CAWSVGQGAHEQYF. CDR3 nucleotide sequence: TGTGCCTGGAGTGTGGGACAGGGGGCCCACGAGCAGTACTTC.

The chain is built from TRBV27 and TRBJ2-2; TRBD2 matches 12 bases. Germline-derived CDR1 and CDR2 are MNHEY and SMNVEV (reference sequence). This CDR3 comprises 16 residues. V shed 2 bases, J shed 5 bases, and the junction held 3 bases outside the gene matches. DNA of the CDR3: TGTGCCAGCAGTTTAGGAGGACTAGCGGGAACCGGGGAGCTGTTTTTT. Its protein is CASSLGGLAGTGELFF.

This chain connects TRBV5-1 to TRBJ2-7; a possible D gene is TRBD2 (5 bases). Germline V gene sequence: CDR1 SGHRS, CDR2 YFSETQ. The CDR3 extends over 14 amino acids. The ends were cut back, 2 bases at V and 1 base at J, with 10 bases in the middle. The CDR3 loop is CASSFRTGSYEQYF. The DNA for the CDR3 is TGCGCCAGCAGCTTTAGGACGGGGTCCTACGAGCAGTACTTC.

The V and J genes are TRBV6-1 and TRBJ1-1, with 12 nucleotides matching TRBD1. The V and J ends lost 6 bases and 5 bases, in that order; junction bases with no gene match: 10. This CDR3 has 16 amino acids. From germline, CDR1 is MNHNS and CDR2 SASEGT. CDR3 sequence reads: CASSPGTGGARTEAFF. The CDR3 bases are TGTGCCAGCAGCCCCGGGACAGGGGGCGCGAGAACTGAAGCTTTCTTT.

In its sample, this clonotype was seen many times. The V and J genes are TRBV10-3 and TRBJ2-1, with D possibly TRBD2 on 5 matching bases. From germline, CDR1 is ENHRY and CDR2 SYGVKD. This CDR3 spans 13 amino acids. V was shortened by 11 bases and J by 0 bases, with 11 bases between the two germline ends. The CDR3 nucleotides read TGTGCCTCCGGGGTAGGCTCCTACAATGAGCAGTTCTTC. Translated: CASGVGSYNEQFF.

This clonotype came up a few times. The rearrangement joins TRBV25-1 to TRBJ2-1; perhaps TRBD1 as D (6 bases). The CDR3 is 15 residues long. With 2 bases removed from V and 0 bases from J, the gap between germline ends came to 8 bases. The germline CDR1 and CDR2 sequences are MGHDK and SYGVNS. CDR3 sequence: CASSENRASYNEQFF. In DNA, the CDR3 is TGTGCCAGCAGTGAAAACAGGGCCTCCTACAATGAGCAGTTCTTC.

This clonotype was observed a few times. The chain links TRBV4-3 to TRBJ2-7; 7 bases line up with TRBD1. Germline V gene data show CDR1 as LGHNA and CDR2 as YSLEER. This CDR3 region has 19 residues. After removal of 2 bases from V and 7 bases from J, the junction contained 23 bases not matched to a gene. CDR3 loop: CASSQNRDSITDRWWEQYF. CDR3 nucleotide sequence: TGCGCCAGCAGCCAAAACCGGGACAGCATCACCGACAGGTGGTGGGAGCAGTACTTC.